Below, 12 T cell receptor beta chains from the same sample are listed, as sequenced in a study of blood T cell repertoires in COVID-19. The assay was immunoSEQ multiplex PCR, and TCRdb's table has in-frame clones only and misses some. The table lists a few hundred thousand clones, about 83% of them singletons, with 1.5% in the top ten. Sequenced sample: peripheral blood. These TCRs come from a middle-aged woman who had recovered from COVID-19.

The chain carries TRBV29-1 and TRBJ2-1; the D gene is possibly TRBD2 (6 bases). There are 14 residues in the CDR3. V dropped 8 bases and J dropped 5 bases, with 19 bases sitting between them. Germline CDR1 and CDR2: SQVTM and ANQGSEA. The CDR3 sequence: CSTGAPGVHNEQFF. The CDR3 DNA follows: TGCAGCACAGGCGCGCCGGGAGTCCACAATGAGCAGTTCTTC.

The chain is built from TRBV29-1 and TRBJ1-2; D ambiguous. The CDR3 has 13 residues. Trimming stripped 0 bases from V and 4 bases from J, with 9 bases between. CDR1 is SQVTM and CDR2 is ANQGSEA in the germline V gene. The DNA of the CDR3 is TGCAGCGTTGAAGATCCCCCGGGCTATGGCTACACCTTC. Its translation: CSVEDPPGYGYTF.

This clone has a single count. The chain carries TRBV28 and TRBJ2-1; the match to TRBD2 covers 8 bases. The J segment lost 4 bases and the V segment lost 3 bases, leaving 5 bases of the junction unmatched. Germline V gives CDR1 MDHEN, CDR2 SYDVKM. This CDR3 contains 15 residues. The CDR3 loop reads CASSLTSALYNEQFF. CDR3 DNA: TGTGCCAGCAGTTTGACTAGCGCCTTATACAATGAGCAGTTCTTC.

This chain's CDR3 is CASSRRTEAYGYTF. The CDR3 nucleotides are TGCGCCAGCAGCCGCCGGACAGAAGCCTATGGCTACACCTTC. The chain employs TRBV4-1 and TRBJ1-2; weak D call: TRBD1 (6 bases). Germline lookup yields CDR1 MGHRA and CDR2 YSYEKL. The CDR3 runs 14 residues. Trimming removed 4 bases at V and 4 bases at J, with 13 bases between.

V gene TRBV7-8 combines with J gene TRBJ1-1; D unclear. CDR1 and CDR2 from the germline V gene are SGHVS and FQNEAQ. CDR3 length: 13 amino acids. V was clipped by 1 base and J by 3 bases, with 6 bases between them. DNA for the CDR3: TGTGCCAGCAGCTTAGATCGGGACACTGAAGCTTTCTTT. Protein product: CASSLDRDTEAFF.

The chain links TRBV3-1 (or the pseudogene TRBV3-2) to TRBJ2-5; possible D gene TRBD2, 6 bases. The CDR3 sequence is 14 residues long. Germline V CDR1 and CDR2: LGHDT, YNNKEL (reference sequence). Between the trimmed V and J ends, which lost 3 bases and 5 bases, there was a span of 13 bases. CDR3 sequence: CASSHLAPEETQYF. The DNA of the CDR3 is TGTGCCAGCAGCCACCTAGCGCCAGAGGAGACCCAGTACTTC.

The chain has TRBV5-1 and TRBJ2-7; 9 bases agree with TRBD1. V trimming: 0 bases; J trimming: 4 bases; junction bases outside the gene matches: 8. The length of the CDR3 is 16 residues. The germline V gene encodes CDR1 SGHRS and CDR2 YFSETQ. CDR3 region: CASSLGGGQGLYEQYF. For the CDR3, the DNA is TGCGCCAGCAGCTTGGGAGGGGGACAGGGCCTATACGAGCAGTACTTC.

The chain carries TRBV5-4 and TRBJ2-1; possibly TRBD1 for D (6 bases). Trimming pared 3 bases from V and 6 bases from J, leaving 19 bases between. Germline loops: CDR1 SGHNT, CDR2 YYREEE (reference sequence). CDR3 length: 16 residues. In DNA, the CDR3 is TGTGCCAGCAGCTACTCAGGGATGGTACAGGGCAATGAGCAGTTCTTC. Its translation is CASSYSGMVQGNEQFF.

The chain joins TRBV2 to TRBJ2-1; the D gene is possibly TRBD1 (6 bases). V dropped 7 bases and J dropped 2 bases, with 12 bases sitting between them. The CDR3 contains 14 residues. Looked up from germline, CDR1 is SNHLY and CDR2 is FYNNEI. CDR3 nucleotide sequence: TGTGCCAGCAAGGGCAGGGGTGCCTACAATGAGCAGTTCTTC. Encoded protein: CASKGRGAYNEQFF.

The chain carries TRBV6-5 and TRBJ1-5; 10 positions match TRBD1. There are 13 residues in the CDR3. Germline CDR1 is MNHEY and CDR2 is SVGAGI. V gave up 6 bases and J gave up 6 bases; unmatched junction bases: 2. CDR3 in amino acids: CASRTGGGQPQHF. CDR3 coding DNA: TGTGCCAGCAGGACAGGGGGCGGTCAGCCCCAGCATTTT.

The chain links TRBV5-6 to TRBJ1-5, with D tentatively TRBD1 (6 bases). The CDR3 loop spans 16 amino acids. Germline CDR1 SGHDT, CDR2 YYEEEE. With 0 bases removed from V and 1 base from J, the gap between germline ends came to 11 bases. The CDR3 bases are TGTGCCAGCAGCTTGGGGGGGCGAAACAGCAATCAGCCCCAGCATTTT. It codes for CASSLGGRNSNQPQHF.

This clone was seen only a few times. The CDR3 DNA reads as TGCAGTGCTAGTGACCCGGGACAGGGGAACACTGAAGCTTTCTTT. This sequence encodes CSASDPGQGNTEAFF. The chain has TRBV20-1 and TRBJ1-1; 9 bases align to TRBD1. This CDR3 is built from 15 residues. Germline V lookup: CDR1 DFQATT, CDR2 SNEGSKA (reference sequence). V was pared by 3 bases and J by 1 base, with 6 bases of the junction left unmatched.